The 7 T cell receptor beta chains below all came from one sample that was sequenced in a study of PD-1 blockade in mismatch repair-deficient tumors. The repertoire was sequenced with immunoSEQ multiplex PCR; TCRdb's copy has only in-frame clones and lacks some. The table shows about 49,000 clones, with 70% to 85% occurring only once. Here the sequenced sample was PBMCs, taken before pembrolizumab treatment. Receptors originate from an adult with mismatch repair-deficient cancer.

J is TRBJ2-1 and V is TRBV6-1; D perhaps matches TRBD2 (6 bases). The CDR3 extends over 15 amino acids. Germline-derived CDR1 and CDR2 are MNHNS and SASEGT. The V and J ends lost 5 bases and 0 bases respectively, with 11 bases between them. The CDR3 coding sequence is TGTGCCAGCAGTACTCAGCGGGTCTCCTACAATGAGCAGTTCTTC. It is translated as CASSTQRVSYNEQFF.

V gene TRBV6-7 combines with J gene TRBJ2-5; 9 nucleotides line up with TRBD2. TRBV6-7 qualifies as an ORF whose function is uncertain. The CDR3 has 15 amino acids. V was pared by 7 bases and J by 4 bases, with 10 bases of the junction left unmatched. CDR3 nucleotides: TGTGCCAGCAATTCCGGGACTAGCAACGGAGAGACCCAGTACTTC. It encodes CASNSGTSNGETQYF.

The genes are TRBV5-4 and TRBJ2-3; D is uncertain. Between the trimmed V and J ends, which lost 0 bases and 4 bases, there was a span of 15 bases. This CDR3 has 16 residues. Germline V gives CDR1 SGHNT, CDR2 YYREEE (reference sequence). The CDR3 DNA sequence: TGTGCCAGCAGCTTGGAGGCGCGTCCCTGGGCAGATACGCAGTATTTT. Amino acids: CASSLEARPWADTQYF.

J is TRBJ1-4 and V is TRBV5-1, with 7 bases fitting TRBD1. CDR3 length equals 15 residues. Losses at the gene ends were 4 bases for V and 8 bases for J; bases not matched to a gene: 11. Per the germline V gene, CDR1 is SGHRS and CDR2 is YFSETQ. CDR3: CASSIRDSRQEKLFF. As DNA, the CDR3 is TGCGCCAGCAGCATCCGGGACAGCCGCCAGGAAAAACTGTTTTTT.

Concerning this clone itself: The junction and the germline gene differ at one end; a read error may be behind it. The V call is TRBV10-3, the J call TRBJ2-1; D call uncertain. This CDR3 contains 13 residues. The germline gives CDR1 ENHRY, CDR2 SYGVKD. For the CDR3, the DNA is TGTGCCATCAGTGAGTCGGGCCACAAAGAGCAGTTCTTC. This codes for CAISESGHKEQFF.

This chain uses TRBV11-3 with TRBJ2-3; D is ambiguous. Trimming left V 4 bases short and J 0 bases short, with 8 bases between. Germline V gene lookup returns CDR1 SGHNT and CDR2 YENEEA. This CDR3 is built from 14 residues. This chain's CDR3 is CASSSFRSTDTQYF. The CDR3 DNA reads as TGTGCCAGCAGCTCATTTCGCAGCACAGATACGCAGTATTTT.

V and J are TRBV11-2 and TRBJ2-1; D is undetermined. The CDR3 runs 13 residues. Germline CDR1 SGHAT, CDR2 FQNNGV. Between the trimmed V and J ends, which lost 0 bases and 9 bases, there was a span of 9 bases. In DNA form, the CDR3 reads TGTGCCAGCAGCTTAGATGGGCCAGGTGAGCAGTTCTTC. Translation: CASSLDGPGEQFF.